Listed below are T cell receptor beta chains from one sample, sequenced in a study of CD8 T cells in ankylosing spondylitis. TCRdb re-called the 5' RACE reads with MiXCR, one entry per CDR3 protein. The table includes under 250,000 distinct CDR3 sequences, about 30% detected once. Sequencing used blood, either unsorted or a sorted T cell fraction (not recorded which). The receptor source for this set is a male donor with ankylosing spondylitis or in good health (not recorded which). The CDR3 runs from the conserved cysteine through the conserved F or W. A D gene is named only where the DNA matches it firmly. Rows may omit the clone size; those that give it use once, few, many or a size class.

clone_size cdr3_length j_call v_call d_call cdr3_nt cdr3_aa
- 17 TRBJ2-1 TRBV10-3 TRBD1 TGTGCCATCAGTGAGTGGAAGGGACAGGGAAGTTTCCATGAGCAGTTCTTC CAISEWKGQGSFHEQFF
- 16 TRBJ1-1 TRBV6-1 TRBD1 TGTGCCAGCAGGCATGCGGGACAGGCGTTGAACACTGAAGCTTTCTTT CASRHAGQALNTEAFF
few 14 TRBJ2-7 TRBV6-1 TRBD2 TGTGCCAGCAGCCGCGCAGGGACTATGCACGAGCAGTACTTC CASSRAGTMHEQYF
few 15 TRBJ2-7 TRBV4-2 - TGTGCCAGCAGCCAAAGTCGACAATCTGACCGGGAGCAGTACTTC CASSQSRQSDREQYF
many 16 TRBJ2-5 TRBV20-1 TRBD2 TGCAGTGCTACCACCCCTAGCGGGGGGGATGGGGAGACCCAGTACTTC CSATTPSGGDGETQYF
few 13 TRBJ2-5 TRBV4-2 - TGTGCCAGCAGCCAAGAACGTCAAGAGACCCAGTACTTC CASSQERQETQYF
few 14 TRBJ1-3 TRBV7-9 - TGTGCCAGCATGACAGTTGGCTCTGGAAACACCATATATTTT CASMTVGSGNTIYF
many 15 TRBJ2-3 TRBV5-6 - TGTGCCAGCAGCTTACCGGGCCTACACACAGATACGCAGTATTTT CASSLPGLHTDTQYF
- 13 TRBJ2-1 TRBV10-3 TRBD1 TGTGCCATCGGGATAGGGACAGACAATGAGCAGTTCTTC CAIGIGTDNEQFF
- 14 TRBJ1-4 TRBV20-1 - TGCAGTGCTAGGGCAGGGAAGACACGCGAAAAACTGTTTTTT CSARAGKTREKLFF
few 14 TRBJ2-7 TRBV6-1 - TGTGCCAGCAAAGGCGGAGGCGCCTCCTACGAGCAGTACTTC CASKGGGASYEQYF
- 12 TRBJ2-4 TRBV28 - TGTGCCATCTCATCAGGTACCAACATTCAGTACTTC CAISSGTNIQYF
- 13 TRBJ1-2 TRBV10-2 - TGCGCCAGCAGTGAGTCCCAGGGCTATGGCTACACCTTC CASSESQGYGYTF
few 13 TRBJ1-5 TRBV12-3/TRBV12-4 - TGTGCCAGCAGTTCGGGGTGGAATCAGCCCCAGCATTTT CASSSGWNQPQHF
few 13 TRBJ2-7 TRBV29-1 TRBD2 TGCAGCGCCTTCGGGACTAGTAGTTACGAGCAGTACTTC CSAFGTSSYEQYF
- 15 TRBJ2-7 TRBV7-6 - TGTGCCAGCAGCGCGGACCAGGGGACCTCCTACGAGCAGTACTTC CASSADQGTSYEQYF
few 13 TRBJ1-2 TRBV20-1 TRBD1 TGCAGTGCTGCTAGGACAGGGAGGTATGGCTACACCTTC CSAARTGRYGYTF